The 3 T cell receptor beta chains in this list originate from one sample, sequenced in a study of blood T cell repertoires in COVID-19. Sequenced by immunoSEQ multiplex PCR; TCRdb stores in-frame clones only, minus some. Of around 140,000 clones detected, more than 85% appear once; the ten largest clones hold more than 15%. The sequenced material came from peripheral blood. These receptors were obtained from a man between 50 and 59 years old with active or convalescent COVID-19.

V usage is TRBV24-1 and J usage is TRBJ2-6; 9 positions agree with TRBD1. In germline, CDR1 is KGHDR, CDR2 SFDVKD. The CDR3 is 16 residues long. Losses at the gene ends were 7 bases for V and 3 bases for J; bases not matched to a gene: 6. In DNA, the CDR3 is TGTGCCACCAGCGAGGGACAGGGAGTTGGGGCCAACGTCCTGACTTTC. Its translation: CATSEGQGVGANVLTF.

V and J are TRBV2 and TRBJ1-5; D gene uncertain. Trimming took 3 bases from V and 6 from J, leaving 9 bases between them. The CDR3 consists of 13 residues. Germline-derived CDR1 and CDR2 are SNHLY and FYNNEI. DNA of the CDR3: TGTGCCAGCAGTGATCTACGGGTTCAGCCCCAGCATTTT. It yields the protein CASSDLRVQPQHF.

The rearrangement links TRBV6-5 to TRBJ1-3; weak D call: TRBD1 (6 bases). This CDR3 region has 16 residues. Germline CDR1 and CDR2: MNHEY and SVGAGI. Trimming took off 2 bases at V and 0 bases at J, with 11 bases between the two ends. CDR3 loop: CASSYVAGASGNTIYF. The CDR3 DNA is TGTGCCAGCAGTTACGTTGCGGGGGCCTCTGGAAACACCATATATTTT.